A single sample gave rise to the 15 T cell receptor beta chains below, sequenced in a study of cytomegalovirus exposure and HLA in healthy donors. 13 Jbeta primers and 60 Vbeta primers were used for the PCR. Assay used: immunoSEQ multiplex PCR; TCRdb lists only in-frame clones, some missing. The sample has about 140,000 clones; around 65% are singletons. Sequencing was carried out using PBMCs. These receptors came from a male donor in good health and CMV-seronegative.

In this sample, this clone turned up a few times. The rearrangement uses TRBV9 and TRBJ2-3; D might be TRBD2 (6 bases). Germline CDR1 reads SGDLS; CDR2 reads YYNGEE. The CDR3 is 16 residues long. Deletions cut 4 bases from V and 0 bases from J, with 15 bases between. CDR3 DNA sequence: TGTGCCAGCAGCATCTGGGAGGTGTATAGCACAGATACGCAGTATTTT. Translation gives CASSIWEVYSTDTQYF.

The chain's CDR3 is CASSKDPGTQETQYF. In DNA form, the CDR3 reads TGTGCCAGCAGCAAGGACCCAGGGACTCAAGAGACCCAGTACTTC. This chain links TRBV7-8 with TRBJ2-5; a possible D gene is TRBD2 (6 bases). Trimming removed 5 bases at V and 2 bases at J, with 15 bases between. The CDR3 consists of 15 residues. The germline V gene has CDR1 SGHVS and CDR2 FQNEAQ.

This clone was observed once. The J gene is TRBJ2-5, the V gene TRBV5-1; 9 bases agree with TRBD1. CDR1 is SGHRS, CDR2 YFSETQ, per germline. The junction had 2 bases not matched to a gene; V was cut back by 0 bases and J by 2 bases. This CDR3 comprises 15 residues. This CDR3 reads CASSLGDRDQETQYF. CDR3 nucleotides: TGCGCCAGCAGCTTGGGGGACAGGGATCAAGAGACCCAGTACTTC. The entire variable domain, with the rest obtained from reference TRBV5-1 and TRBJ2-5, is as follows: KAGVTQTPRYLIKTRGQQVTLSCSPISGHRSVSWYQQTPGQGLQFLFEYFSETQRNKGNFPGRFSGRQFSNSRSEMNVSTLELGDSALYLCASSLGDRDQETQYFGPGTRLLVL.

This clone was detected a few times. V is TRBV7-3 and J is TRBJ1-1; the D gene is possibly TRBD1 (5 bases). In germline, CDR1 is SGHTA, CDR2 FQGTGA. The CDR3 sequence is 14 residues long. V lost 5 bases to trimming and J lost 4 bases, with 14 bases between them. CDR3 sequence (DNA): TGTGCCAGCAGCCTCCAGGGAGGTGGCACTGAAGCTTTCTTT. Translated, it gives CASSLQGGGTEAFF.

This clone was counted only a few times. The rearrangement uses TRBV5-4 and TRBJ1-6; D not certain. Trimming stripped 4 bases from V and 8 bases from J, with 13 bases between. Germline CDR1 reads SGHNT; CDR2 reads YYREEE (reference sequence). The CDR3 extends over 14 amino acids. The CDR3 loop reads CASSPRDGYSPLHF. CDR3 in DNA: TGTGCCAGCAGCCCTCGAGACGGGTATTCACCCCTCCACTTT.

This rearrangement joins TRBV6-1 to TRBJ1-1, with 9 bases matching TRBD1. CDR1 is MNHNS, CDR2 SASEGT, per germline. The CDR3 totals 14 residues. Unmatched junction bases numbered 7, after V lost 6 bases and J lost 5 bases. The DNA for the CDR3 is TGTGCCAGCAGACCGACAGGGGGTGGGACTGAAGCTTTCTTT. It codes for CASRPTGGGTEAFF.

The V and J genes are TRBV28 and TRBJ2-5, with TRBD1 matching 10 bases. The CDR3 sequence is 14 residues long. V was pared by 3 bases and J by 5 bases, with 3 bases of the junction left unmatched. Per the germline V gene, CDR1 is MDHEN and CDR2 is SYDVKM. The CDR3 is CASSLDRGGETQYF. In DNA, the CDR3 is TGTGCCAGCAGTTTGGACAGGGGGGGGGAGACCCAGTACTTC.

The chain recombines TRBV7-3 with TRBJ2-1; the match to TRBD2 covers 11 bases. J was trimmed by 3 bases and V by 5 bases; bases with no gene match: 9. The CDR3 covers 17 residues. The germline CDR1 and CDR2 sequences are SGHTA and FQGTGA. For the CDR3, the DNA is TGTGCCAGCAGCCCCGGTAGCGGGGGGGCGGTCTACAATGAGCAGTTCTTC. This sequence encodes CASSPGSGGAVYNEQFF.

This clone showed up just once. The CDR3 nucleotides read TGTGCCAGCAGCCAAGGAAGGGGTAGCGGGGGGCTAGCCAAAAACATTCAGTACTTC. Protein product: CASSQGRGSGGLAKNIQYF. The V call is TRBV4-2, the J call TRBJ2-4, with 10 bases aligning to TRBD2. Germline V CDR1 and CDR2: LGHNA, YNFKEQ. Germline trimming cut 1 base from V and 0 bases from J; bases unmatched to any gene: 9. The CDR3 covers 19 residues.

The V call is TRBV13, the J call TRBJ2-2; 11 bases are a match to TRBD2. J lost 1 base, V lost 4 bases, and 2 bases had no gene match. The CDR3 sequence is 16 residues long. Germline V gene data show CDR1 as PRHDT and CDR2 as FYEKMQ (reference sequence). The CDR3 DNA sequence: TGTGCCAGCAGCTACGGGACTAGCGGGAACACCGGGGAGCTGTTTTTT. Its translation: CASSYGTSGNTGELFF.

The rearrangement uses TRBV19 and TRBJ1-5; D is undetermined. Germline V lookup: CDR1 LNHDA, CDR2 SQIVND (reference sequence). The CDR3 loop spans 13 amino acids. V lost 7 bases to trimming and J lost 4 bases, with 11 bases between them. CDR3 residues: CASTPTVNQPQHF. In DNA form, the CDR3 reads TGTGCCAGTACACCAACAGTTAATCAGCCCCAGCATTTT.

The table lists this clone with a few counts. This chain connects TRBV19 to TRBJ1-1; 8 bases are a match to TRBD1. Germline V gives CDR1 LNHDA, CDR2 SQIVND (reference sequence). This CDR3 contains 14 residues. The trim removed 6 bases at V and 5 bases at J, leaving 8 bases unmatched. CDR3 DNA: TGTGCCAGTAGGCTCAGGGGGCCTGAGACTGAAGCTTTCTTT. Its protein product is CASRLRGPETEAFF.

This clone came up a few times. The chain uses TRBV7-2 and TRBJ1-1; 9 bases map to TRBD1. The germline gives CDR1 SGHTA, CDR2 FQGNSA. The CDR3 length is 19 residues. V shed 3 bases and J 5 bases; nucleotides not matched to a gene: 19. CDR3 coding DNA: TGTGCCAGCAGCTTTAAACCGGGACAGGGAACTCTGAGAGGGACTGAAGCTTTCTTT. It specifies CASSFKPGQGTLRGTEAFF.

Notes on this clone: This specimen includes other DNA sequences encoding the same CDR3. The DNA for the CDR3 is TGCGCCAGCAGCTTGGGACAGGGAGGAGATACGCAGTATTTT. It is translated as CASSLGQGGDTQYF. The V call is TRBV5-1, the J call TRBJ2-3, with D possibly being TRBD1 (7 bases). The CDR3 is made up of 14 amino acids. Trimming stripped 0 bases from V and 5 bases from J, with 10 bases between. CDR1 and CDR2 (germline): SGHRS, YFSETQ.

The chain recombines TRBV7-2 with TRBJ2-5; TRBD2 aligns across 9 bases. This CDR3 comprises 15 residues. V lost 5 bases to trimming and J lost 5 bases; unmatched junction nucleotides: 9. Germline V CDR1 and CDR2: SGHTA, FQGNSA. CDR3 region: CASSPRGGRSETQYF. CDR3 DNA: TGTGCCAGCAGCCCGCGGGGGGGCCGATCGGAGACCCAGTACTTC.